This TCR beta chain was identified in a study of technical replicates of blood from a few donors. Profiling relied on immunoSEQ multiplex PCR, and the TCRdb table lists in-frame clones only, not all of them. Of more than 90,000 clones in the sample, over 95% were seen once. The CDR3 sequence is 15 residues long. V gave up 2 bases and J gave up 1 base, with 11 bases separating them. Germline V CDR1 and CDR2: SGHRS, YFSETQ. The receptor was isolated from a human donor in good health. Material: T cells isolated from PBMCs. This sequence joins TRBV5-1 and TRBJ2-3; D unclear. The CDR3 reads CASSFTKIGTDTQYF. CDR3 nucleotides: TGCGCCAGCAGCTTCACAAAGATCGGCACAGATACGCAGTATTTT.